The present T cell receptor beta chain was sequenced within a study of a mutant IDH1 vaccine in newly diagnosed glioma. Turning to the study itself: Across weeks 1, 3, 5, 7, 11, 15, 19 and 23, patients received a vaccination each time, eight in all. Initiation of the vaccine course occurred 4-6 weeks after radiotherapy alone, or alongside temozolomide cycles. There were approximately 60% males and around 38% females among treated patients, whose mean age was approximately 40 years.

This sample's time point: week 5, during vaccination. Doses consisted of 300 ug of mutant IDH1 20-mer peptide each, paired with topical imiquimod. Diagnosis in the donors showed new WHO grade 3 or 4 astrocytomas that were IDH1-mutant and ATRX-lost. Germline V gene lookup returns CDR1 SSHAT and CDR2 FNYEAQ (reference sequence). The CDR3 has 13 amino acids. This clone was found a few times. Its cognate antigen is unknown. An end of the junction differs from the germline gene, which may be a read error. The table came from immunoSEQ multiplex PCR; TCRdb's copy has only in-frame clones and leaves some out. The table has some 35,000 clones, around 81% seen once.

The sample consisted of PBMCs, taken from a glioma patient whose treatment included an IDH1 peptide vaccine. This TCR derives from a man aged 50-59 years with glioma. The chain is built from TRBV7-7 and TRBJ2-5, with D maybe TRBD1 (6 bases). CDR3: CASSFNRVETQYF. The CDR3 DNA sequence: TGTGCTAGCAGCTTCAACAGGGTTGAGACCCAGTACTTC.